This is a list of T cell receptor beta chains from one sample in a study of blood T cell repertoires in COVID-19. Produced via immunoSEQ multiplex PCR; TCRdb's table is partial and in-frame only. The data contain tens of thousands of clones, more than 85% of them singletons. The sequencing input was peripheral blood. All receptors come from a man between 60 and 75 years old with acute or convalescent COVID-19. The CDR3 runs from the conserved cysteine through the conserved F or W. The D gene is left open where the match is weak. Clone size, where shown, is once, few, many, or a class for clones that have expanded.

d_gene: TRBD1
v_gene: TRBV11-2
j_gene: TRBJ2-1
abundance: .
CDR3nt: TGTGCCAGCAGCTTAGTGTACAGGGGGTGGGACAATGAGCAGTTCTTC
CDR3aa: CASSLVYRGWDNEQFF

d_gene: TRBD1
v_gene: TRBV6-2/TRBV6-3
j_gene: TRBJ1-6
abundance: .
CDR3nt: TGTGCCAGCAGCCGCCTAACAGGGGGCAGCTCACCCCTCCACTTT
CDR3aa: CASSRLTGGSSPLHF

d_gene: TRBD1
v_gene: TRBV6-2/TRBV6-3
j_gene: TRBJ1-1
abundance: .
CDR3nt: TGTGCCAGCAGTTACGGGGACAGGGGCACTGAAGCTTTCTTT
CDR3aa: CASSYGDRGTEAFF

d_gene: TRBD1
v_gene: TRBV28
j_gene: TRBJ2-3
abundance: .
CDR3nt: TGTGCCAGCAGTAATTACAGGGGAATAACAGATACGCAGTATTTT
CDR3aa: CASSNYRGITDTQYF

d_gene: .
v_gene: TRBV19
j_gene: TRBJ1-6
abundance: .
CDR3nt: TGTGCCAGTAGTATGGTCGGTGGCAGAGGTTCTTCACCCCTCCACTTT
CDR3aa: CASSMVGGRGSSPLHF

d_gene: .
v_gene: TRBV4-1
j_gene: TRBJ2-7
abundance: .
CDR3nt: TGCGCCAGCAGCCAAGGCGAGGGTAGCTCCTACGAGCAGTACTTC
CDR3aa: CASSQGEGSSYEQYF

d_gene: TRBD1
v_gene: TRBV6-1
j_gene: TRBJ2-5
abundance: .
CDR3nt: TGTGCCAGCAGTGCCTCCAGGGGGCGACGGCAAGAGACCCAGTACTTC
CDR3aa: CASSASRGRRQETQYF

d_gene: TRBD1
v_gene: TRBV24-1
j_gene: TRBJ2-2
abundance: .
CDR3nt: TGTGCCACCAGTGACTCAGACAGGGGGCAGTCCGGGGAGCTGTTTTTT
CDR3aa: CATSDSDRGQSGELFF

d_gene: .
v_gene: TRBV4-3
j_gene: TRBJ2-3
abundance: .
CDR3nt: TGCGCCAGCAGCCCTTTAGGCGGGGGCACAGATACGCAGTATTTT
CDR3aa: CASSPLGGGTDTQYF

d_gene: .
v_gene: TRBV11-3
j_gene: TRBJ2-3
abundance: .
CDR3nt: TGTGCCAGCAGCTTCCGGGATCCCACAGATACGCAGTATTTT
CDR3aa: CASSFRDPTDTQYF

d_gene: TRBD1
v_gene: TRBV18
j_gene: TRBJ1-1
abundance: .
CDR3nt: TGTGCCAGCTCACCCAGGGACAGGGTTCGGAACACTGAAGCTTTCTTT
CDR3aa: CASSPRDRVRNTEAFF

d_gene: .
v_gene: TRBV15
j_gene: TRBJ2-7
abundance: .
CDR3nt: TGTGCCACCAGCAGAGGCGGGGAGCAGTACTTC
CDR3aa: CATSRGGEQYF

d_gene: TRBD1
v_gene: TRBV28
j_gene: TRBJ2-7
abundance: .
CDR3nt: TGTGCCAGCAGTTTGCACACCCAGGGGGCTCTGATCTACGAGCAGTACTTC
CDR3aa: CASSLHTQGALIYEQYF

d_gene: TRBD2
v_gene: TRBV7-3
j_gene: TRBJ2-7
abundance: .
CDR3nt: TGTGCCAGCAGCTTCTGGAAAGGGAGGGACTCCTACGAGCAGTACTTC
CDR3aa: CASSFWKGRDSYEQYF

d_gene: TRBD1
v_gene: TRBV27
j_gene: TRBJ1-2
abundance: .
CDR3nt: TGTGCCAGCAGTTCAACCCTACAGGGGAATAACTATGGCTACACCTTC
CDR3aa: CASSSTLQGNNYGYTF

d_gene: .
v_gene: TRBV7-2
j_gene: TRBJ2-6
abundance: .
CDR3nt: TGTGCCAGCAGCTCAGGTGGCTCTGGGGCCAACGTCCTGACTTTC
CDR3aa: CASSSGGSGANVLTF

d_gene: TRBD1
v_gene: TRBV5-4
j_gene: TRBJ1-1
abundance: .
CDR3nt: TGTGCCAGCAGCCCGGAACCGGGACAGAGACTCGAAGCTTTCTTT
CDR3aa: CASSPEPGQRLEAFF

d_gene: TRBD1
v_gene: TRBV7-2
j_gene: TRBJ2-7
abundance: .
CDR3nt: TGTGCCAGCAGCCCCGATACAGGGGCCTACGAGCAGTACTTC
CDR3aa: CASSPDTGAYEQYF

d_gene: .
v_gene: TRBV5-4
j_gene: TRBJ1-1
abundance: .
CDR3nt: TGTGCCAGCAGCTTGGCGACTTTACGTGGGGGCTGGGGCACTGAAGCTTTCTTT
CDR3aa: CASSLATLRGGWGTEAFF

d_gene: TRBD1
v_gene: TRBV19
j_gene: TRBJ1-5
abundance: .
CDR3nt: TGTGCCAGTAGTTCGGACAGGAGGCAGCCCCAGCATTTT
CDR3aa: CASSSDRRQPQHF

d_gene: TRBD1
v_gene: TRBV7-8
j_gene: TRBJ1-4
abundance: .
CDR3nt: TGTGCCAGCAGCGGAGAGTACGACAGGGGGCGTCTTGCAACTAATGAAAAACTGTTTTTT
CDR3aa: CASSGEYDRGRLATNEKLFF

d_gene: TRBD1
v_gene: TRBV18
j_gene: TRBJ1-1
abundance: few
CDR3nt: TGTGCCAGCTCACCGGAAACAGGGGACACTGAAGCTTTCTTT
CDR3aa: CASSPETGDTEAFF

d_gene: TRBD1
v_gene: TRBV6-2/TRBV6-3
j_gene: TRBJ2-5
abundance: .
CDR3nt: TGTGCCAGCAGTTACTCGACCTGGGACAGGGCAGGGCAGACCCAGTACTTC
CDR3aa: CASSYSTWDRAGQTQYF

d_gene: .
v_gene: TRBV4-1
j_gene: TRBJ2-7
abundance: .
CDR3nt: TGCGCCAGCAGCCAAGATCCCCAGGTCGACGAGCAGTACTTC
CDR3aa: CASSQDPQVDEQYF

d_gene: .
v_gene: TRBV20-1
j_gene: TRBJ2-7
abundance: .
CDR3nt: TGCAGTGCTAGAGAATCGGGGGAGCAGTACTTC
CDR3aa: CSARESGEQYF

d_gene: .
v_gene: TRBV6-1
j_gene: TRBJ2-7
abundance: .
CDR3nt: TGTGCCAGCAGTGCCCAGGCAGCGGGACAGGCCTACGAGCAGTACTTC
CDR3aa: CASSAQAAGQAYEQYF

d_gene: TRBD2
v_gene: TRBV5-4
j_gene: TRBJ2-7
abundance: .
CDR3nt: TGTGCCAGCAGCTTGGCTAGCGGGGAGGACGAGCAGTACTTC
CDR3aa: CASSLASGEDEQYF

d_gene: .
v_gene: TRBV6-5
j_gene: TRBJ1-2
abundance: .
CDR3nt: TGTGCCAGCACCCCCTATAGGACAGAACCTTATGGCTACACCTTC
CDR3aa: CASTPYRTEPYGYTF

d_gene: TRBD2
v_gene: TRBV11-2
j_gene: TRBJ2-1
abundance: few
CDR3nt: TGTGCCAGCAGCTTAGACCTGGCTAGCGGGAGCGATGAGCAGTTCTTC
CDR3aa: CASSLDLASGSDEQFF

d_gene: .
v_gene: TRBV6-6
j_gene: TRBJ1-5
abundance: .
CDR3nt: TGTGCCAGCAGTTTTACAGGGATCAATCAGCCCCAGCATTTT
CDR3aa: CASSFTGINQPQHF

d_gene: .
v_gene: TRBV6-6
j_gene: TRBJ2-7
abundance: .
CDR3nt: TGTGCCAGCAGCCTAAACAGGGAGGGCGAGCAGTACTTC
CDR3aa: CASSLNREGEQYF

d_gene: .
v_gene: TRBV28
j_gene: TRBJ1-2
abundance: .
CDR3nt: TGTGCCAGCAGTTTATCGGGGAGTTCCACCTTC
CDR3aa: CASSLSGSSTF

d_gene: .
v_gene: TRBV11-2
j_gene: TRBJ2-5
abundance: .
CDR3nt: TGTGCCAGCAGCTTTGGGAGTGCGGAGACCCAGTACTTC
CDR3aa: CASSFGSAETQYF

d_gene: TRBD1
v_gene: TRBV6-2/TRBV6-3
j_gene: TRBJ1-5
abundance: .
CDR3nt: TGTGCCAGCAGTTACTCGTACTTAACAGGGGGGAATCAGCCCCAGCATTTT
CDR3aa: CASSYSYLTGGNQPQHF

d_gene: TRBD1
v_gene: TRBV18
j_gene: TRBJ1-3
abundance: .
CDR3nt: TGTGCCAGCTCACCGTCGAGGGCAGGGGGTTCTGGAAACACCATATATTTT
CDR3aa: CASSPSRAGGSGNTIYF

d_gene: .
v_gene: TRBV6-6
j_gene: TRBJ2-2
abundance: .
CDR3nt: TGTGCCAGCCCTGGGTGGGGGGACACCGGGGAGCTGTTTTTT
CDR3aa: CASPGWGDTGELFF

d_gene: .
v_gene: TRBV7-9
j_gene: TRBJ2-4
abundance: .
CDR3nt: TGTGCCAGCAGCTTATCTCGGGGGATCGTGTCCATTCAGTACTTC
CDR3aa: CASSLSRGIVSIQYF

d_gene: .
v_gene: TRBV7-3
j_gene: TRBJ2-1
abundance: .
CDR3nt: TGTGCCAGCAGGTGGGACTCCGCTGGGATCAATGAGCAGTTCTTC
CDR3aa: CASRWDSAGINEQFF

d_gene: TRBD1
v_gene: TRBV19
j_gene: TRBJ1-1
abundance: .
CDR3nt: TGTGCCAGTAGTAAGTCTCTGGGACAGGGAAAGTCTGAAGCTTTCTTT
CDR3aa: CASSKSLGQGKSEAFF

d_gene: .
v_gene: TRBV28
j_gene: TRBJ1-5
abundance: .
CDR3nt: TGTGCCAGCAGAAAGGACACCCGCAATCAGCCCCAGCATTTT
CDR3aa: CASRKDTRNQPQHF

d_gene: .
v_gene: TRBV18
j_gene: TRBJ1-5
abundance: .
CDR3nt: TGTGCCAGCTCACCAGTCGGGATTAGCAATCAGCCCCAGCATTTT
CDR3aa: CASSPVGISNQPQHF